This T cell receptor (beta chain) is drawn from a study of T cell responses to AZD1222 COVID-19 vaccine. The table came from immunoSEQ multiplex PCR; TCRdb's copy has only in-frame clones and leaves some out. The sample lists some 84,000 clones; approximately 88% were seen once. Timing groups of about 4 and about 12 weeks for second doses were pooled. General study points: Most donors were white British and more were female, and clonal diversity was possibly underestimated. Spike as a whole was targeted by vaccine-associated CD4 TCRs, dominant at 160-218 and 743-854. Just a handful of people given AZD1222 tested seropositive at baseline.

This clone is a singleton in its sample. Its specificity is unknown. This specimen consisted of peripheral blood, obtained 28 days after the second AZD1222 dose. The receptor was isolated from an adult who received the AZD1222 COVID-19 vaccine.

The DNA for the CDR3 is TGTGCCAGCAGCCAAATGGGGACCCTCAGGGACTATGGCTACACCTTC. Residues: CASSQMGTLRDYGYTF. This chain joins TRBV14 and TRBJ1-2, with D tentatively TRBD1 (5 bases). The CDR3 extends over 16 amino acids. Germline V gene sequence: CDR1 SGHDN, CDR2 FVKESK. Trimming cost V 2 bases and J 3 bases, with 16 bases left between them.